This T cell receptor beta chain was captured in a study of cytomegalovirus exposure and HLA in healthy donors. Whole-study results and caveats: Sequencing probably produced one cluster of sequence variants that were highly shared. A later analysis showed HLA-associated TCR beta chains outstripping equally common others in clonal expansion. An analysis done earlier found most TCR beta V segments productive about 87% or about 30% of the time.

The germline V gene has CDR1 SGHAT and CDR2 FQNNGV. V lost 1 base, J lost 2 bases, and 9 bases lay in between. The CDR3 is made up of 14 amino acids. PCR primers comprised 60 Vbeta and 13 Jbeta primers. As originally analysed: In a later analysis, the count reached some 88 million unique TCR beta chains, with about 10 million shared. This table comes from immunoSEQ multiplex PCR, and its TCRdb copy is limited to in-frame clones, with some not included. The D gene and trimming were derived from the DNA, and the V and J assignments and clone size from that table. The profile shows about 71,000 clones, 55% to 80% of them singletons. This clone occurred a few times. The antigen is unknown.

The chain combines TRBV11-2 with TRBJ2-7; D may be TRBD2 (5 bases). Material for sequencing was PBMCs. The TCR comes from a man aged 40-49 years in good health and CMV-seropositive. CDR3 loop: CASSLGVGTYEQYF. CDR3 in DNA: TGTGCCAGCAGCTTAGGCGTCGGGACCTACGAGCAGTACTTC.